The present T cell receptor (beta chain) was sequenced within a study of technical replicates of blood from a handful of donors. The V segment lost 2 bases and the J segment 4 bases; nucleotides outside the gene matches: 2. Germline-derived CDR1 and CDR2 are SGDLS and YYNGEE. This CDR3 spans 14 amino acids. Assay used: immunoSEQ multiplex PCR; TCRdb lists only in-frame clones, some missing. The data contain 90,000 to 100,000 clones, roughly 95% of them singletons. This clonotype was sampled from a human donor in good health. Sequencing was performed on T cells isolated from PBMCs. This chain links TRBV9 with TRBJ1-5, with TRBD1 identical over 8 bases. In DNA, the CDR3 is TGTGCCAGCAGCGTGGGACAGGATAATCAGCCCCAGCATTTT. Translating gives CASSVGQDNQPQHF.